One and the same sample provided the 26 T cell receptor beta chains below, sequenced in a study of shared clonotypes between healthy human individuals. The protocol was immunoSEQ multiplex PCR, while the TCRdb copy is restricted to in-frame clones and leaves out a portion. The sample lists approximately 1,500,000 clones, 95% to 99% seen once, with approximately 0.45% in the top ten. The sample consisted of naive CD4+ T cells sorted from blood. Described subset: CD45RA+ positively selected. These TCRs come from a young man in good health.

The rearrangement uses TRBV2 and TRBJ2-7; TRBD2 aligns across 7 bases. CDR1 SNHLY and CDR2 FYNNEI come from the germline V gene. The CDR3 covers 13 residues. Trimming removed 7 bases from V and 2 bases from J; junction bases left unmatched: 5. The CDR3 region is CASTTSLAYEQYF. The CDR3 DNA sequence: TGTGCCAGCACGACTAGCCTTGCCTACGAGCAGTACTTC.

The chain uses TRBV9 and TRBJ1-3; no definite D call. This CDR3 spans 16 amino acids. Trimming left V 0 bases short and J 4 bases short, with 14 bases between. CDR1 and CDR2 (germline): SGDLS, YYNGEE. The DNA of the CDR3 is TGTGCCAGCAGCGTAGAAGCCCCGGGGTACGGAAACACCATATATTTT. This gives the protein CASSVEAPGYGNTIYF.

This rearrangement joins TRBV9 to TRBJ2-1; the D is unclear. Trimming stripped 0 bases from V and 6 bases from J, with 10 bases between. The V gene's germline CDR1 is SGDLS and CDR2 YYNGEE. This CDR3 region has 14 residues. The CDR3 spells CASSVDPWSNEQFF. The DNA for the CDR3 is TGTGCCAGCAGCGTAGATCCGTGGAGCAATGAGCAGTTCTTC.

This chain joins TRBV19 and TRBJ2-2; 12 positions agree with TRBD2. Losses at the gene ends were 7 bases for V and 6 bases for J; bases not matched to a gene: 9. Germline V CDR1 and CDR2: LNHDA, SQIVND (reference sequence). This CDR3 region has 16 residues. CDR3 sequence: CASTRDRLAGAGELFF. CDR3 bases: TGTGCCAGTACCCGGGACAGACTAGCGGGAGCCGGGGAGCTGTTTTTT.

In the case of this clone: Other DNA sequences within the sample encode an identical CDR3. The genes are TRBV27 and TRBJ2-7; D is undetermined. This CDR3 comprises 11 residues. Germline CDR1 and CDR2: MNHEY and SMNVEV (reference sequence). The V end lost 3 bases, the J end lost 3 bases, and 3 bases lay between the germline ends. The CDR3 coding sequence is TGTGCCAGCAGTTTTAACTACGAGCAGTACTTC. Protein: CASSFNYEQYF.

The gene calls are TRBV25-1 and TRBJ1-4; D uncertain. Trimming took off 4 bases at V and 7 bases at J, with 10 bases between the two ends. The CDR3 is made up of 13 amino acids. CDR1 and CDR2 (germline): MGHDK, SYGVNS. The CDR3 reads CASSALGPEKLFF. Here the CDR3 DNA reads TGTGCCAGCAGTGCATTAGGACCTGAAAAACTGTTTTTT.

The chain recombines TRBV28 with TRBJ1-2, with 8 bases identical to TRBD1. Germline V gene sequence: CDR1 MDHEN, CDR2 SYDVKM. The V segment lost 3 bases and the J segment 6 bases; nucleotides outside the gene matches: 9. This CDR3 is built from 15 residues. CDR3 protein: CASSFPAGGADGYTF. The DNA for the CDR3 is TGTGCCAGCAGTTTCCCCGCAGGGGGCGCGGATGGCTACACCTTC.

The chain uses TRBV10-3 and TRBJ2-5; the D is unclear. This CDR3 spans 12 amino acids. Germline V gene sequence: CDR1 ENHRY, CDR2 SYGVKD. V lost 5 bases to trimming and J lost 3 bases, with 7 bases between them. The CDR3 region is CAISQREETQYF. In nucleotides, the CDR3 is TGTGCCATCAGTCAGCGTGAAGAGACCCAGTACTTC.

V is TRBV28 and J is TRBJ2-5, with TRBD1 identical over 8 bases. Unmatched junction bases numbered 5, after V lost 4 bases and J lost 1 base. Looked up from germline, CDR1 is MDHEN and CDR2 is SYDVKM. CDR3 length equals 15 residues. The CDR3 nucleotides read TGTGCCAGCAGTTCGTGGGGACAGGTCCAAGAGACCCAGTACTTC. It specifies CASSSWGQVQETQYF.

This chain joins TRBV4-1 and TRBJ2-3; 8 bases align to TRBD1. CDR1 and CDR2 from the germline V gene are MGHRA and YSYEKL. The CDR3 is made up of 16 amino acids. After removal of 3 bases from V and 3 bases from J, the junction contained 8 bases not matched to a gene. CDR3 bases: TGCGCCAGCAGCCAGGGAGGACAGGGAGGTACAGATACGCAGTATTTT. Encoded protein: CASSQGGQGGTDTQYF.

The chain couples TRBV5-1 to TRBJ2-3; TRBD2 matches 11 bases. In germline, CDR1 is SGHRS, CDR2 YFSETQ. The CDR3 is 16 residues long. Trimming cost V 4 bases and J 2 bases; bases outside gene matches: 6. The CDR3 loop reads CASSPRGLAVTDTQYF. The CDR3 DNA reads as TGCGCCAGCAGCCCCAGGGGACTAGCGGTCACAGATACGCAGTATTTT.

The chain employs TRBV5-8 and TRBJ2-2, with 7 bases matching TRBD1. The germline CDR1 and CDR2 sequences are SGHTS and YDEGEE. With V trimmed by 0 bases and J by 3 bases, 2 bases remained unmatched. This CDR3 is 15 amino acids long. The CDR3 here is CASSLGQGDTGELFF. CDR3 nucleotides: TGTGCCAGCAGCTTGGGACAGGGAGACACCGGGGAGCTGTTTTTT.

The genes are TRBV5-1 and TRBJ2-7; 11 positions agree with TRBD2. This CDR3 region has 16 residues. The trim removed 0 bases at V and 6 bases at J, leaving 8 bases unmatched. Germline CDR1 SGHRS, CDR2 YFSETQ. The CDR3 coding sequence is TGCGCCAGCAGCTTGGGCCCTAGCGGGAGGTCGACCGAGCAGTACTTC. It encodes CASSLGPSGRSTEQYF.

This clone was picked up one time. V is TRBV18 and J is TRBJ2-7, with 10 bases fitting TRBD2. The CDR3 extends over 19 amino acids. Germline V lookup: CDR1 KGHSH, CDR2 LQKENI. With V trimmed by 5 bases and J by 0 bases, 16 bases remained unmatched. CDR3 in amino acids: CASSSLPTYTSGNSYEQYF. The DNA of the CDR3 is TGTGCCAGCTCAAGCTTACCGACATATACTAGCGGGAACTCCTACGAGCAGTACTTC.

The chain uses TRBV18 and TRBJ2-7; D tentatively fits TRBD1 or TRBD2 (5 bases each). This CDR3 contains 15 residues. Trimming cost V 6 bases and J 2 bases, with 17 bases left between them. Germline V gene data show CDR1 as KGHSH and CDR2 as LQKENI. The CDR3 sequence is CASSHGTAKAYEQYF. DNA of the CDR3: TGTGCCAGCTCCCACGGGACGGCAAAGGCCTACGAGCAGTACTTC.

The rearrangement links TRBV5-1 to TRBJ2-1, with TRBD2 matching 10 bases. Germline loops: CDR1 SGHRS, CDR2 YFSETQ. V lost 5 bases to trimming and J lost 0 bases; unmatched junction nucleotides: 5. The CDR3 extends over 16 amino acids. The CDR3 sequence: CASRSSSGSSYNEQFF. In DNA form, the CDR3 reads TGCGCCAGCAGGTCCTCTAGCGGGAGCTCCTACAATGAGCAGTTCTTC.

V and J are TRBV5-1 and TRBJ1-1, with D maybe TRBD1 (5 bases). CDR1 and CDR2 (germline): SGHRS, YFSETQ. V was trimmed by 4 bases and J by 7 bases, leaving 14 bases between them. This CDR3 is 13 amino acids long. The CDR3 protein is CASSPFRDGEAFF. CDR3 nucleotide sequence: TGCGCCAGCAGCCCTTTCCGGGACGGTGAAGCTTTCTTT.

The rearrangement links TRBV28 to TRBJ1-4; the D is unclear. The germline CDR1 and CDR2 sequences are MDHEN and SYDVKM. The CDR3 contains 15 residues. V gave up 4 bases and J gave up 5 bases, with 14 bases separating them. CDR3 sequence reads: CASSSRTVGNEKLFF. CDR3 DNA: TGTGCCAGCAGTTCCCGGACGGTGGGGAATGAAAAACTGTTTTTT.

The chain recombines TRBV5-6 with TRBJ1-5, with a weak D call TRBD1 (6 bases). The CDR3 loop spans 15 amino acids. Trimming took off 1 base at V and 5 bases at J, with 13 bases between the two ends. Germline V gene sequence: CDR1 SGHDT, CDR2 YYEEEE. The CDR3: CASSLRGRRDQPQHF. The CDR3 DNA follows: TGTGCCAGCAGCTTGCGGGGGCGGCGGGATCAGCCCCAGCATTTT.

The gene calls are TRBV5-1 and TRBJ2-7, with no clear D. The CDR3 contains 15 residues. CDR1 and CDR2 (germline): SGHRS, YFSETQ. Trimming stripped 2 bases from V and 0 bases from J, with 12 bases between. CDR3 bases: TGCGCCAGCAGCTTCGCACAGTATACCTCCTACGAGCAGTACTTC. Translation gives CASSFAQYTSYEQYF.

This chain connects TRBV27 to TRBJ2-2, with 11 bases that match TRBD2. The germline V gene encodes CDR1 MNHEY and CDR2 SMNVEV (reference sequence). This CDR3 has 17 residues. The V and J ends lost 6 bases and 1 base, in that order; junction bases with no gene match: 7. CDR3 DNA sequence: TGTGCCAGCAGCGTATATAGCGGGAGGGGGAACACCGGGGAGCTGTTTTTT. Translated, it gives CASSVYSGRGNTGELFF.

This chain connects TRBV7-2 to TRBJ2-3, with 8 bases that match TRBD2. J lost 0 bases, V lost 3 bases, and 11 bases had no gene match. The CDR3 runs 18 residues. Germline V gives CDR1 SGHTA, CDR2 FQGNSA. CDR3 nucleotides: TGTGCCAGCAGCTTGGAAGCGGGGGTAGCTATAAGCACAGATACGCAGTATTTT. It codes for CASSLEAGVAISTDTQYF.

In the case of this clone: The same CDR3 is also encoded by other DNA sequences in this sample. V gene TRBV5-1 combines with J gene TRBJ2-5; D remains ambiguous. Trimming left V 1 base short and J 4 bases short, with 5 bases between. The CDR3 spans 12 residues. In germline, CDR1 is SGHRS, CDR2 YFSETQ. The CDR3 reads CASSLSLETQYF. The CDR3 DNA follows: TGCGCCAGCAGCTTGTCTTTAGAGACCCAGTACTTC.

The J gene is TRBJ1-2, the V gene TRBV4-3; the D is unclear. The CDR3 runs to 13 residues. Trimming cost V 0 bases and J 8 bases, with 10 bases left between them. Germline assignment: CDR1 LGHNA and CDR2 YSLEER. CDR3 loop: CASSQEPGFGYTF. The CDR3 DNA is TGCGCCAGCAGCCAAGAGCCGGGTTTCGGCTACACCTTC.

With regard to this clone: Other DNA sequences from this sample encode an identical CDR3 as well. The V call is TRBV15, the J call TRBJ2-7, with unresolved D. V dropped 0 bases and J dropped 3 bases, with 6 bases sitting between them. This CDR3 is built from 13 residues. Germline V gene lookup returns CDR1 LNHNV and CDR2 YYDKDF (reference sequence). Here the CDR3 DNA reads TGTGCCACCAGCAGAGACGGCGGCTACGAGCAGTACTTC. Its protein is CATSRDGGYEQYF.

The DNA for the CDR3 is TGTGCCAGTAGTATTAACAGGGATACCTACGAGCAGTACTTC. As protein: CASSINRDTYEQYF. V gene TRBV19 combines with J gene TRBJ2-7; possible D gene TRBD1, 6 bases. Germline V gene data show CDR1 as LNHDA and CDR2 as SQIVND (reference sequence). There are 14 residues in the CDR3. V was clipped by 3 bases and J by 2 bases, with 11 bases between them.